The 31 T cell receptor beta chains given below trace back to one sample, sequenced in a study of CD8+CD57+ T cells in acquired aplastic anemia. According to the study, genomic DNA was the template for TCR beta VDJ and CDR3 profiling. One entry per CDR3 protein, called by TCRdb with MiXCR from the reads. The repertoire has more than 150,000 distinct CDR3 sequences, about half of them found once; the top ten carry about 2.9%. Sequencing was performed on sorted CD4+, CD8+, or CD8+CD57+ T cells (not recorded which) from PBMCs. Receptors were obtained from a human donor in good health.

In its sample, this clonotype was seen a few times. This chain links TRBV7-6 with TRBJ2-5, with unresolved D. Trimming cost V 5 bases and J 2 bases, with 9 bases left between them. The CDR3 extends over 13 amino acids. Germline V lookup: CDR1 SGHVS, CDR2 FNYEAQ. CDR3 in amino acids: CASSNVLQETQYF. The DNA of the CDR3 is TGTGCCAGCAGCAACGTTCTTCAAGAGACCCAGTACTTC.

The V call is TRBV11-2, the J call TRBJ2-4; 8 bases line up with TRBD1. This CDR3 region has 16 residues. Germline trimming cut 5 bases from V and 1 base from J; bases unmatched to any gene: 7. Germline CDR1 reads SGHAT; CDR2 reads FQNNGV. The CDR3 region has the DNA TGTGCCAGCAGCCTTCGACAGGGGATGGCCAAAAACATTCAGTACTTC. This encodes CASSLRQGMAKNIQYF.

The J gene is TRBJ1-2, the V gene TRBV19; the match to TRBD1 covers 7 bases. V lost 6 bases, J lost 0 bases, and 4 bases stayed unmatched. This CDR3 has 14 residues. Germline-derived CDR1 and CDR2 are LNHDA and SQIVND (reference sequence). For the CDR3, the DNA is TGTGCCAGTAGAAGGACAGGCTCTAACTATGGCTACACCTTC. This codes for CASRRTGSNYGYTF.

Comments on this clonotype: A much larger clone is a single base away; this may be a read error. The CDR3 region is CASSHEGAGETQYF. The CDR3 DNA reads TGTGCCAGCAGCCATGAGGGGGCGGGGGAGACCCAGTACTTC. V gene TRBV3-1 combines with J gene TRBJ2-5; maybe TRBD1 (7 bases). V dropped 3 bases and J dropped 5 bases, with 13 bases sitting between them. The germline gives CDR1 LGHDT, CDR2 YNNKEL (reference sequence). CDR3 length: 14 residues.

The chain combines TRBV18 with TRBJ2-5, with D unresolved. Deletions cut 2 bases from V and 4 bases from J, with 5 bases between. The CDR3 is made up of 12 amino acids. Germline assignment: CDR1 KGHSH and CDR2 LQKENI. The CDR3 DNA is TGTGCCAGCTCACCAGGGCCAGAGACCCAGTACTTC. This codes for CASSPGPETQYF.

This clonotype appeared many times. The CDR3 region has the DNA TGTGCCAGCAGTGACTGGGGGTCCGCCGGGGAGCTGTTTTTT. It codes for CASSDWGSAGELFF. This chain connects TRBV2 to TRBJ2-2; TRBD1 or TRBD2 may be the D gene (5 bases each). The length of the CDR3 is 14 residues. V shed 3 bases and J shed 6 bases, with 11 bases lying between them. Germline V gives CDR1 SNHLY, CDR2 FYNNEI.

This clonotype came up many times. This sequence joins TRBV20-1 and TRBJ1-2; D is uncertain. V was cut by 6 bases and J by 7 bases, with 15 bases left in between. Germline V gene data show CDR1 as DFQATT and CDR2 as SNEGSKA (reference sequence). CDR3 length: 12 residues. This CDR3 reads CSAPYLGRGYTF. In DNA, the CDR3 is TGCAGTGCCCCTTACTTAGGTCGTGGCTACACCTTC.

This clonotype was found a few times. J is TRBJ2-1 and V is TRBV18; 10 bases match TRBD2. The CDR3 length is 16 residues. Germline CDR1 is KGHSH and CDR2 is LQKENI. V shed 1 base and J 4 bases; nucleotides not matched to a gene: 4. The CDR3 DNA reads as TGTGCCAGCTCACCACTAGCGGGAGGACCTTACAATGAGCAGTTCTTC. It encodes CASSPLAGGPYNEQFF.

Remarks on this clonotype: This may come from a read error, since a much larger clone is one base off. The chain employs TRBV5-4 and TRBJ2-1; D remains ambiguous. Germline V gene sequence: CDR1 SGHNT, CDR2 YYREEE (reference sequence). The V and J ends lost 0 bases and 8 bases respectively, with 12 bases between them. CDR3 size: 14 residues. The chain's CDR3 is CASSLGLSNDEQFF. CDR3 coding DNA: TGTGCCAGCAGCTTGGGTCTATCCAACGATGAGCAGTTCTTC.

Here the CDR3 reads CASEEWGNQPQHF. Here the CDR3 DNA reads TGTGCCAGTGAAGAATGGGGCAATCAGCCCCAGCATTTT. The chain is built from TRBV19 and TRBJ1-5; no clear D. Between the trimmed V and J ends, which lost 8 bases and 2 bases, there was a span of 10 bases. Germline CDR1 is LNHDA and CDR2 is SQIVND (reference sequence). This CDR3 contains 13 residues.

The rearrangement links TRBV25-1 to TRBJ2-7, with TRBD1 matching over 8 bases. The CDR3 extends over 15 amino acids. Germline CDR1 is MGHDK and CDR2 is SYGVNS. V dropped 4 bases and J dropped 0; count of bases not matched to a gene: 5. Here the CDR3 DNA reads TGTGCCAGCAGTGCCACAGGGGGAAGCTCCTACGAGCAGTACTTC. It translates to CASSATGGSSYEQYF.

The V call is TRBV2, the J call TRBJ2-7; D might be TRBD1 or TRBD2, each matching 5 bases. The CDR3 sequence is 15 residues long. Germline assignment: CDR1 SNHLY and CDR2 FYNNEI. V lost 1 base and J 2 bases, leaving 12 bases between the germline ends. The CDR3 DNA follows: TGTGCCAGCAGTGAAGGAGGGACGCCAACCTACGAGCAGTACTTC. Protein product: CASSEGGTPTYEQYF.

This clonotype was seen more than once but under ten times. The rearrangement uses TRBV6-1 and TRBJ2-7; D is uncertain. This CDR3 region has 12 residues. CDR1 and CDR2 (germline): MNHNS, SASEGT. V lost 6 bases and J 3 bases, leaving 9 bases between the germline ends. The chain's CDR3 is CASRRSDYEQYF. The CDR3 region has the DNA TGTGCCAGCAGAAGGTCCGACTACGAGCAGTACTTC.

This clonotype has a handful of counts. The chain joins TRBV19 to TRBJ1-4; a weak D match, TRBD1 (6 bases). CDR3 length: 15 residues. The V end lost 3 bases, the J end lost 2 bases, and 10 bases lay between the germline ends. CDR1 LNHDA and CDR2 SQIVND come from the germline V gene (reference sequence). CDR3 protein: CASSMETGTNEKLFF. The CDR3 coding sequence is TGTGCCAGTAGTATGGAAACAGGGACTAATGAAAAACTGTTTTTT. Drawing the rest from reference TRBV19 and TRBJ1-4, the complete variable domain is DGGITQSPKYLFRKEGQNVTLSCEQNLNHDAMYWYRQDPGQGLRLIYYSQIVNDFQKGDIAEGYSVSREKKESFPLTVTSAQKNPTAFYLCASSMETGTNEKLFFGSGTQLSVL.

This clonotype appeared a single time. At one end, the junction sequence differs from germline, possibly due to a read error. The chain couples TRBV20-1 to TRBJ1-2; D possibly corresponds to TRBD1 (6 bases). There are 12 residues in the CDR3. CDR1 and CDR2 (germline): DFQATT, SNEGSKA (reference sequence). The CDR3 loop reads CSARDSNYDYTF. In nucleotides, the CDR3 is TGCAGTGCTAGGGACAGTAACTATGACTACACCTTC.

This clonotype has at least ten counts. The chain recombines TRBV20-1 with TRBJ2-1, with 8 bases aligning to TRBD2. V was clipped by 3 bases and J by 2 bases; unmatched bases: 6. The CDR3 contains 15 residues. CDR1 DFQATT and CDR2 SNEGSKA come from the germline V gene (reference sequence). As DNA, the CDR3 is TGCAGTGCTAGCAGGTCTAGCGGGCCCTACAATGAGCAGTTCTTC. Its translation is CSASRSSGPYNEQFF.

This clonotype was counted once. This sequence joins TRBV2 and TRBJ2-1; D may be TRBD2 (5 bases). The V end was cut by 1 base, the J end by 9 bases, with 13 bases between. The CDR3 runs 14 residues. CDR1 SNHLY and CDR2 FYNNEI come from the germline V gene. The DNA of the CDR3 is TGTGCCAGCAGTGAAGGGGCTAGCTTCGGTGAGCAGTTCTTC. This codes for CASSEGASFGEQFF. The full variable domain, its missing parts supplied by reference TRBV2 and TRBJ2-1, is EPEVTQTPSHQVTQMGQEVILRCVPISNHLYFYWYRQILGQKVEFLVSFYNNEISEKSEIFDDQFSVERPDGSNFTLKIRSTKLEDSAMYFCASSEGASFGEQFFGPGTRLTVL.

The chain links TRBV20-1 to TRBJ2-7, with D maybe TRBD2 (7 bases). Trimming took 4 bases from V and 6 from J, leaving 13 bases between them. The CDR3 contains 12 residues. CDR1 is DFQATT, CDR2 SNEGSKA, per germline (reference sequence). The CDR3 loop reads CSATLGGAEQYF. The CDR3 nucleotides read TGCAGTGCTACCTTGGGGGGGGCCGAGCAGTACTTC.

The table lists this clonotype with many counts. As DNA, the CDR3 is TGTGCCAGCAGCTTAGGGGCGGGAGCCTACAATGAGCAGTTCTTC. Translating gives CASSLGAGAYNEQFF. The chain joins TRBV7-2 to TRBJ2-1; 7 bases map to TRBD2. In germline, CDR1 is SGHTA, CDR2 FQGNSA. CDR3 length equals 15 residues. V trimming: 1 base; J trimming: 2 bases; junction bases outside the gene matches: 2.

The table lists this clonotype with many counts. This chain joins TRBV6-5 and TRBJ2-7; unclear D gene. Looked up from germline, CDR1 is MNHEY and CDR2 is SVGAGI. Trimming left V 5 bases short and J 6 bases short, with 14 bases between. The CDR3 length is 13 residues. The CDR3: CASSLEVGFEQYF. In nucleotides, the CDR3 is TGTGCCAGCAGTCTCGAGGTAGGGTTCGAGCAGTACTTC.

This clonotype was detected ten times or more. CDR3 region: CASSSGRWGGTDTQYF. In nucleotides, the CDR3 is TGTGCCAGCAGCTCCGGGCGATGGGGCGGCACAGATACGCAGTATTTT. The chain uses TRBV11-2 and TRBJ2-3, with TRBD1 as a possible D gene (5 bases). Germline values: CDR1 SGHAT, CDR2 FQNNGV. The CDR3 is 16 residues long. V lost 4 bases, J lost 1 base, and 15 bases lay in between.

This CDR3 reads CSVARDRAYEQYF. The CDR3 nucleotides are TGCAGCGTTGCCCGGGACAGGGCCTACGAGCAGTACTTC. The genes are TRBV29-1 and TRBJ2-7; 9 nucleotides agree with TRBD1. J lost 2 bases, V lost 4 bases, and 3 bases had no gene match. The CDR3 spans 13 residues. From germline, CDR1 is SQVTM and CDR2 ANQGSEA.

CDR3 protein: CATRDPGYEQYF. The CDR3 DNA reads TGTGCCACCCGGGACCCAGGCTACGAGCAGTACTTC. The chain has TRBV24-1 and TRBJ2-7; either TRBD1 or TRBD2 may fit D (5 bases each). V was pared by 9 bases and J by 3 bases, with 11 bases between. CDR3 length: 12 residues. CDR1 and CDR2 from the germline V gene are KGHDR and SFDVKD.

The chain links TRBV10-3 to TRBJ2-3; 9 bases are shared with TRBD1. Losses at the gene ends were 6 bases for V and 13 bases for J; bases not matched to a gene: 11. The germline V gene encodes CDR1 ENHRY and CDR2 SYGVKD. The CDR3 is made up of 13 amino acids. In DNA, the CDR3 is TGTGCCATCAGCCCTTCTCCCCGGGACAGGGAGTATTTT. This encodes CAISPSPRDREYF.

The CDR3 DNA sequence: TGTGCCAGCAGCTCGTTCCACAGGGGCGGAGGCGAGCAGTACTTC. It translates to CASSSFHRGGGEQYF. This sequence joins TRBV7-6 and TRBJ2-7; 7 bases are a match to TRBD1. The CDR3 sequence is 15 residues long. CDR1 is SGHVS and CDR2 is FNYEAQ in the germline V gene. The trim removed 4 bases at V and 6 bases at J, leaving 12 bases unmatched.

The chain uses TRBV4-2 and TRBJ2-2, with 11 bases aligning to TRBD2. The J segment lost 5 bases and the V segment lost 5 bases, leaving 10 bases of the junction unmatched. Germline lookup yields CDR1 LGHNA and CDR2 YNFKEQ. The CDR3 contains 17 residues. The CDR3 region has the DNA TGTGCCAGCAGCACAGCCACTAGCGGGAGTGGGACCGGGGAGCTGTTTTTT. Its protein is CASSTATSGSGTGELFF.

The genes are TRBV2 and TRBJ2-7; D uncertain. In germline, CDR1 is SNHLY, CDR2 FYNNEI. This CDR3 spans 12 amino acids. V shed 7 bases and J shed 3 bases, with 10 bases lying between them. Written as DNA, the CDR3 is TGTGCCAGCACCAGGTCGAACTACGAGCAGTACTTC. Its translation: CASTRSNYEQYF.

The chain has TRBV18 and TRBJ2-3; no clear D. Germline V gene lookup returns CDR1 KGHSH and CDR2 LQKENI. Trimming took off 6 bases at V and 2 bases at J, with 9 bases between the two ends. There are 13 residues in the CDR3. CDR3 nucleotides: TGTGCCAGCTCCCCGACTCACACAGATACGCAGTATTTT. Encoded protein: CASSPTHTDTQYF.

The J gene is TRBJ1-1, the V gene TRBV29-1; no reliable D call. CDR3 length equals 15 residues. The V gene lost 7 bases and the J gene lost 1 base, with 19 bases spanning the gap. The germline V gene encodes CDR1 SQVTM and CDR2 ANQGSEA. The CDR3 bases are TGCAGCGGGGCGCCCATTTCTGGCGGGAACACTGAAGCTTTCTTT. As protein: CSGAPISGGNTEAFF.

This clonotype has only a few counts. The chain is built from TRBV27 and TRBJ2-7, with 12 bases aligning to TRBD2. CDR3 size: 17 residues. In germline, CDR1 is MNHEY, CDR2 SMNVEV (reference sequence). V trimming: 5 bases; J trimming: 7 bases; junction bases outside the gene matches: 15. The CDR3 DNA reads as TGTGCCAGCAGTCAAAGCCATCGGACTAGCGGGAAGGGGGAGCAGTACTTC. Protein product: CASSQSHRTSGKGEQYF.

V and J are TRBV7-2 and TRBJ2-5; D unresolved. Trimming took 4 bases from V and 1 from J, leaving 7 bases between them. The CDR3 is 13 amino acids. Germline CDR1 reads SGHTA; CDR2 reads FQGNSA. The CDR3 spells CASSSTAQETQYF. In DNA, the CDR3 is TGTGCCAGCAGCTCAACAGCCCAAGAGACCCAGTACTTC. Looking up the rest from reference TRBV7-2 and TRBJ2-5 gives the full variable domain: GAGVSQSPSNKVTEKGKDVELRCDPISGHTALYWYRQSLGQGLEFLIYFQGNSAPDKSGLPSDRFSAERTGGSVSTLTIQRTQQEDSAVYLCASSSTAQETQYFGPGTRLLVL.